This passage covers 15 T cell receptor beta chains from one sample sequenced in a study of blood T cells in healthy people across ages. Primed by a sample-barcoded 5' primer and a J-beta primer mix, a second PCR proceeded for 7 to 11 cycles. TCRdb analysed the 5' RACE reads with MiXCR anew, one entry per CDR3 protein. This sample has roughly 1.5 million distinct CDR3 sequences, with under 55% found just once. Sequenced material: blood. These receptors were taken from a woman between 18 and 30 years old in good health.

J is TRBJ2-3 and V is TRBV20-1; 8 bases fit TRBD2. J gave up 0 bases and V 5 bases, and 19 bases lay outside the gene matches. Germline values: CDR1 DFQATT, CDR2 SNEGSKA (reference sequence). CDR3 length: 19 residues. Here the CDR3 reads CSAGGEGLSSGLSTDTQYF. The CDR3 coding sequence is TGCAGTGCTGGGGGAGAGGGTCTATCTAGCGGGCTAAGCACAGATACGCAGTATTTT.

CDR3 in amino acids: CSAARGGRAKDTQYF. The CDR3 coding sequence is TGCAGCGCTGCTAGGGGCGGGAGGGCCAAAGATACGCAGTATTTT. This chain uses TRBV29-1 with TRBJ2-3, with TRBD2 matching 9 bases. CDR1 is SQVTM, CDR2 ANQGSEA, per germline. The CDR3 covers 15 residues. Unmatched junction bases numbered 13, after V lost 7 bases and J lost 5 bases.

V is TRBV29-1 and J is TRBJ2-5; possibly TRBD2 for D (6 bases). CDR1 and CDR2 from the germline V gene are SQVTM and ANQGSEA. Trimming removed 8 bases at V and 11 bases at J, with 27 bases between. The CDR3 is 14 amino acids. In DNA, the CDR3 is TGCAGCACCTTTGGAGGGGCGCGACGCTATGAGCAGTACTTC. Translated, it gives CSTFGGARRYEQYF.

This clonotype was counted only a few times. The chain carries TRBV27 and TRBJ2-3; tentatively, D is TRBD2 (5 bases). The CDR3 loop spans 14 amino acids. Germline V lookup: CDR1 MNHEY, CDR2 SMNVEV (reference sequence). V was clipped by 3 bases and J by 4 bases, with 11 bases between them. In nucleotides, the CDR3 is TGTGCCAGCAGTTTGTTGATGAGGGCAGATACGCAGTATTTT. Its protein is CASSLLMRADTQYF.

This clonotype was seen a handful of times. The rearrangement uses TRBV4-3 and TRBJ2-3, with a tentative D call TRBD2 (6 bases). There are 12 residues in the CDR3. CDR1 is LGHNA, CDR2 YSLEER, per germline. Between the trimmed V and J ends, which lost 5 bases and 9 bases, there was a span of 12 bases. In nucleotides, the CDR3 is TGCGCCAGCAGCGGAATTGGGGGGACGCAGTATTTT. The encoded protein is CASSGIGGTQYF.

The sample holds one count of this clonotype. The chain uses TRBV24-1 and TRBJ1-2; 7 bases match TRBD1. The CDR3 extends over 15 amino acids. The germline CDR1 and CDR2 sequences are KGHDR and SFDVKD. Trimming took 5 bases from V and 0 from J; bases not matched to a gene: 5. The CDR3 loop is CATSGWDSANYGYTF. CDR3 nucleotides: TGTGCCACCAGTGGTTGGGACAGCGCTAACTATGGCTACACCTTC.

The chain employs TRBV6-2 or TRBV6-3 and TRBJ2-3, with D perhaps given as TRBD1 or TRBD2 (5 bases each). Germline V gives CDR1 MNHEY, CDR2 SVGEGT. V was cut by 6 bases and J by 3 bases, with 16 bases left in between. The length of the CDR3 is 15 residues. The CDR3 DNA follows: TGTGCCAGCAGCCGGGACGGATCCACTACAGATACGCAGTATTTT. Residues: CASSRDGSTTDTQYF.

This clonotype has just a few counts. The rearrangement uses TRBV11-3 and TRBJ2-1; TRBD1 agrees at 9 bases. Germline CDR1 reads SGHNT; CDR2 reads YENEEA. V lost 11 bases and J lost 8; bases outside the gene matches: 10. The CDR3 is 13 amino acids. CDR3 protein: CASGGQGFDEQFF. The CDR3 DNA sequence: TGTGCCTCAGGGGGACAGGGCTTCGATGAGCAGTTCTTC.

The chain joins TRBV20-1 to TRBJ2-1; no clear D gene. Germline CDR1 is DFQATT and CDR2 is SNEGSKA (reference sequence). The V gene lost 0 bases and the J gene lost 13 bases, with 13 bases spanning the gap. This CDR3 contains 12 residues. CDR3 sequence: CSARDSVETQFF. CDR3 DNA sequence: TGCAGTGCTAGAGATTCCGTCGAGACCCAGTTCTTC.

The rearrangement joins TRBV25-1 to TRBJ2-2; TRBD1 matches at 10 bases. The CDR3 loop spans 15 amino acids. The trim removed 4 bases at V and 7 bases at J, leaving 6 bases unmatched. The germline gives CDR1 MGHDK, CDR2 SYGVNS. The chain's CDR3 is CASSGQGARIGELFF. CDR3 bases: TGTGCCAGCAGTGGACAGGGGGCTAGGATCGGGGAGCTGTTTTTT.

This clonotype was observed a single time. For the CDR3, the DNA is TGTGCCAGCAGCCAAGATCGACGGGTTCCCTACGAGCAGTACTTC. Residues: CASSQDRRVPYEQYF. The V call is TRBV3-1, the J call TRBJ2-7; D gene ambiguous. Trimming stripped 0 bases from V and 2 bases from J, with 11 bases between. The CDR3 has 15 amino acids. CDR1 is LGHDT and CDR2 is YNNKEL in the germline V gene (reference sequence).

The rearrangement uses TRBV28 and TRBJ2-7; D is perhaps TRBD2 (5 bases). Trimming removed 5 bases from V and 5 bases from J, with 13 bases in between. CDR1 is MDHEN and CDR2 is SYDVKM in the germline V gene. This CDR3 has 13 amino acids. CDR3 protein: CASSSGPGNEQYF. As DNA, the CDR3 is TGTGCCAGCAGTAGCGGTCCCGGGAACGAGCAGTACTTC.

This clonotype was found a few times. The chain carries TRBV4-3 and TRBJ1-2, with no clear D. The germline CDR1 and CDR2 sequences are LGHNA and YSLEER. The CDR3 contains 15 residues. V lost 1 base, J lost 5 bases, and 14 bases lay in between. The CDR3 is CASSQVNSPEYGYTF. The CDR3 nucleotides are TGCGCCAGCAGCCAAGTAAATAGCCCGGAGTATGGCTACACCTTC.

This clonotype has only a few counts. The chain links TRBV4-3 to TRBJ2-3; D is possibly TRBD1 (6 bases). This CDR3 has 14 residues. In germline, CDR1 is LGHNA, CDR2 YSLEER. The V gene lost 2 bases and the J gene lost 4 bases, with 10 bases spanning the gap. The CDR3 here is CASSQSDRPDTQYF. Here the CDR3 DNA reads TGCGCCAGCAGCCAATCGGACAGACCAGATACGCAGTATTTT.

This clonotype was found once. The chain is built from TRBV12-3 or TRBV12-4 and TRBJ1-2, with 7 positions matching TRBD1. This CDR3 is built from 12 residues. Trimming cost V 10 bases and J 5 bases; bases outside gene matches: 7. The DNA of the CDR3 is TGTGCCATCGCCGGGACAGCTTATGGCTACACCTTC. Translated, it gives CAIAGTAYGYTF.